This TCR beta chain comes out of a study of shared clonotypes between healthy human individuals. Broader study findings: Depth was large, yet rarefaction showed that sorted-subset sequencing was incomplete. Naive subsets tended to show greater estimated richness than memory subsets. The four-donor shared clonotypes exceeded non-shared clonotypes in generation probability, with non-shared ones scoring lower.

Points on this clone: Its cognate antigen is unknown.

The CDR3 loop spans 15 amino acids. Trimming stripped 0 bases from V and 4 bases from J, with 10 bases between. The V gene's germline CDR1 is SGHRS and CDR2 YFSETQ. Here immunoSEQ multiplex PCR was the method, and the copy in TCRdb shows in-frame clones only, minus some. The profile covers roughly 2.4 million clones, with 90% to 97% appearing a single time and roughly 0.13% taken by the ten largest. The sequenced sample was naive CD4+ T cells sorted from blood. Documented subset: CD45RA+ positively selected. This TCR derives from a man younger than 30 in good health. This sequence joins TRBV5-1 and TRBJ1-4; D perhaps matches TRBD1 (5 bases). The CDR3 here is CASSLGRDGNEKLFF. CDR3 nucleotide sequence: TGCGCCAGCAGCTTGGGCAGGGACGGTAATGAAAAACTGTTTTTT.